Presented here are 10 T cell receptor beta chains from one specimen sequenced in a study of human T cells and chemical hapten exposure. As to time point: healthy volunteer bleed at 2 weeks. The starting material, unfractionated whole blood, was used for total RNA extraction. TCRdb redid the calling of the RACE reads with MiXCR, one entry per CDR3 protein. Counted here are 130,000 or so distinct CDR3 sequences, roughly 9% occurring once; the ten biggest clones make up around 1.7%. Material: whole blood. The receptors derive from a male donor in good health. Some clones in this sample may be carry-over from other donors' samples.

The chain has TRBV2 and TRBJ2-1, with TRBD2 matching over 10 bases. The CDR3 sequence is 14 residues long. V lost 6 bases, J lost 5 bases, and 4 bases stayed unmatched. CDR1 is SNHLY, CDR2 FYNNEI, per germline. The CDR3 DNA is TGTGCCAGCAGCTCTAGCGGGAGTAACAATGAGCAGTTCTTC. Protein: CASSSSGSNNEQFF.

The chain combines TRBV7-2 with TRBJ1-3; D gene ambiguous. V gave up 5 bases and J gave up 2 bases, with 13 bases separating them. The CDR3 extends over 15 amino acids. Germline V gene sequence: CDR1 SGHTA, CDR2 FQGNSA. The chain's CDR3 is CASSPQSSTGNTIYF. CDR3 bases: TGTGCCAGCAGCCCCCAATCCAGTACTGGAAACACCATATATTTT.

This clonotype appeared a few times. The chain links TRBV20-1 to TRBJ1-1; D ambiguous. Trimming removed 0 bases at V and 8 bases at J, with 16 bases between. The CDR3 is 14 amino acids. The germline V gene has CDR1 DFQATT and CDR2 SNEGSKA (reference sequence). The chain's CDR3 is CSARDLEVTGEAFF. CDR3 DNA sequence: TGCAGTGCTAGAGATCTCGAGGTCACCGGGGAAGCTTTCTTT.

The chain links TRBV29-1 to TRBJ1-4; 7 nucleotides align to TRBD1. The trim removed 0 bases at V and 10 bases at J, leaving 11 bases unmatched. This CDR3 comprises 15 residues. Per germline, CDR1 SQVTM and CDR2 ANQGSEA. The CDR3 protein is CSVEDLRQGGGKLFF. For the CDR3, the DNA is TGCAGCGTTGAAGATTTGAGACAGGGCGGTGGAAAACTGTTTTTT.

The chain carries TRBV14 and TRBJ2-7, with D hard to call. V dropped 1 base and J dropped 5 bases, with 9 bases sitting between them. The CDR3 totals 13 residues. Germline V lookup: CDR1 SGHDN, CDR2 FVKESK. For the CDR3, the DNA is TGTGCCAGCAGCCAAGGGGCCCACAACGAGCAGTACTTC. Its protein product is CASSQGAHNEQYF.

The J gene is TRBJ2-2, the V gene TRBV5-1, with D possibly being TRBD1 or TRBD2 (5 bases each). Looked up from germline, CDR1 is SGHRS and CDR2 is YFSETQ. The CDR3 sequence is 13 residues long. V dropped 6 bases and J dropped 4 bases, with 10 bases sitting between them. CDR3 loop: CASIRAGTGELFF. In DNA, the CDR3 is TGCGCCAGCATCAGGGCGGGCACCGGGGAGCTGTTTTTT. Using reference TRBV5-1 and TRBJ2-2 for the parts outside the CDR3, the full variable domain is KAGVTQTPRYLIKTRGQQVTLSCSPISGHRSVSWYQQTPGQGLQFLFEYFSETQRNKGNFPGRFSGRQFSNSRSEMNVSTLELGDSALYLCASIRAGTGELFFGEGSRLTVL.

The table lists this clonotype with a few counts. The chain recombines TRBV5-4 with TRBJ1-1, with a possible D match to TRBD1 (5 bases). Germline CDR1 reads SGHNT; CDR2 reads YYREEE (reference sequence). This CDR3 has 15 amino acids. With 0 bases removed from V and 5 bases from J, the gap between germline ends came to 14 bases. CDR3 region: CASSLGGGSGTEAFF. As DNA, the CDR3 is TGTGCCAGCAGCTTGGGGGGGGGGTCGGGGACTGAAGCTTTCTTT.

This clonotype was counted many times. The J gene is TRBJ2-7, the V gene TRBV6-2 or TRBV6-3, with a possible D match to TRBD2 (6 bases). Trimming took off 6 bases at V and 1 base at J, with 16 bases between the two ends. The V gene's germline CDR1 is MNHEY and CDR2 SVGEGT. The CDR3 contains 15 residues. The CDR3 protein is CASSRDLEGSYEQYF. The CDR3 DNA sequence: TGTGCCAGCAGCCGGGACTTAGAGGGTTCCTACGAGCAGTACTTC.

This clonotype was counted at least ten times. This rearrangement joins TRBV20-1 to TRBJ1-4; maybe TRBD1 (5 bases). The V gene's germline CDR1 is DFQATT and CDR2 SNEGSKA (reference sequence). Trimming removed 6 bases at V and 6 bases at J, with 17 bases between. The CDR3 is 14 residues long. CDR3 coding DNA: TGCAGTGCCCGGGGGGGAGGGGAAGATGAAAAACTGTTTTTT. Its protein is CSARGGGEDEKLFF.

This clonotype has a handful of counts. This sequence joins TRBV25-1 and TRBJ2-5; TRBD2 agrees at 8 bases. There are 15 residues in the CDR3. Trimming at V came to 6 bases and at J to 2 bases, leaving 8 bases not matched to a gene. Germline CDR1 is MGHDK and CDR2 is SYGVNS. The CDR3 DNA reads TGTGCCAGCAGGGACCCCCGGGGGGGGCAAGAGACCCAGTACTTC. Protein sequence: CASRDPRGGQETQYF.